A single T cell receptor (beta chain) is shown here with its context. The CDR3 contains 13 residues. The germline CDR1 and CDR2 sequences are DFQATT and SNEGSKA (reference sequence). Trimming took 8 bases from V and 4 from J; bases not matched to a gene: 6. TCRdb re-called the RT-PCR reads through MiXCR, storing one row per CDR3 protein. Of fewer than 800,000 distinct CDR3 sequences listed, 13% to 15% were seen once; the top ten hold 3.6%. Sequencing used memory CD4+ T cells from blood. This chain joins TRBV20-1 and TRBJ2-2, with TRBD2 matching over 8 bases. The sequence was obtained from a female donor in good health, serving as a healthy control. This chain's CDR3 is CSTSSGATGELFF. Here the CDR3 DNA reads TGCAGTACCAGTAGCGGGGCCACCGGGGAGCTGTTTTTT.